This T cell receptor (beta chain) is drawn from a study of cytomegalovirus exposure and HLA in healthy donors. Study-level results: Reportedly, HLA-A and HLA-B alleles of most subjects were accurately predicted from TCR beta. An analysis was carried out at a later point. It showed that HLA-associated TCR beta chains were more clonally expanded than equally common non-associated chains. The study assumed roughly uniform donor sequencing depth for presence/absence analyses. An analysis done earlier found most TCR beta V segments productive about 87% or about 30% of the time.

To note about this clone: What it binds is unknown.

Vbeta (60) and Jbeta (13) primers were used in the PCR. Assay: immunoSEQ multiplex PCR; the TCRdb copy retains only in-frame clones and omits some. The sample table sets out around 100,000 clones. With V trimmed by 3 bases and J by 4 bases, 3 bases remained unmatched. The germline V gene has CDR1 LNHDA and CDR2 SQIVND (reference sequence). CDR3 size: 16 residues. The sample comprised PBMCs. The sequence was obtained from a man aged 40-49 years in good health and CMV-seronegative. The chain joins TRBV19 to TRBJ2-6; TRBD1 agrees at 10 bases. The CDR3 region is CASSIKGQGGANVLTF. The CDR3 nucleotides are TGTGCCAGTAGTATCAAGGGACAGGGGGGGGCCAACGTCCTGACTTTC.